This T cell receptor (beta chain) comes out of a study of blood T cell repertoires in COVID-19. Study-wide background: The United States, Italy and Spain were the sources of the acute and convalescent COVID-19 samples. In each case, the material was cDNA or gDNA derived from T cells, B-cell-depleted T cells, or PBMCs.

The authors' processing: By means of reference gene primer amplification, nucleated cell counts were estimated. The assay was immunoSEQ multiplex PCR, and TCRdb's table has in-frame clones only and misses some. Clone size and the V and J calls come from that table; the DNA yielded D and trimming. This sample has about 140,000 clones, with roughly 82% found just once. Trimming took 3 bases from V and 2 from J; bases not matched to a gene: 3. The CDR3 is made up of 14 amino acids. CDR1 ENHRY and CDR2 SYGVKD come from the germline V gene. V gene TRBV10-3 combines with J gene TRBJ2-7, with TRBD1 matching over 8 bases. This sequence originates from a human donor in a cohort sampled during active COVID-19. Sequencing input: peripheral blood. CDR3 sequence reads: CAISDGQGTYEQYF. In nucleotides, the CDR3 is TGTGCCATCAGTGACGGACAGGGTACCTACGAGCAGTACTTC.